This T cell receptor beta chain appears in the sequencing data of a study of metastatic and nonmetastatic thyroid tumors. The wider study: Peripheral blood and tumor or nodule samples from malignant and benign thyroid patients were compared.

Germline V gene lookup returns CDR1 SNHLY and CDR2 FYNNEI. V gave up 7 bases and J gave up 4 bases; unmatched junction bases: 4. The CDR3 consists of 13 residues. Via MiXCR, TCRdb re-called the PCR reads. The sample yields approximately 25,000 clones, roughly 13% seen once. This clone turned up a few times. None of the patients had undergone any treatment ahead of thyroid surgery. The V call is TRBV2, the J call TRBJ1-2; 9 nucleotides align to TRBD1. This clonotype was sampled from a female donor with papillary thyroid cancer or a benign thyroid nodule (not recorded which). Some clones in this sample may be carry-over from other donors' samples. Material: blood. The DNA for the CDR3 is TGTGCCAGCACCGGACAGGGGTTCTATGGCTACACCTTC. Translation: CASTGQGFYGYTF.